Included here is one T cell receptor (beta chain) sequence, with context. The target of this receptor is not known. One junction end does not reproduce the germline sequence, and a read error may be involved. CDR3 length: 16 amino acids, cysteine to phenylalanine. Just CDR3 DNA is preserved here, 48 bases in frame from base 1. CDR1 and CDR2, looked up from the germline V gene (reference sequence), are LNHDA and SQIVND. The TCR beta CDR3 regions were amplified from the RNA transcripts. For the first round of RT-PCR on the TCR CDR3, the HTBI primer set was used together with the Qiagen OneStep RT-PCR kit. The libraries were constructed in a second round of multiplex PCR and then size-selected and purified. Paired-end sequencing of the libraries was performed with 100 bp reads on an Illumina HiSeq2000. In the paper's pipeline: SOAPnuke was used to process the raw data, throwing out any read that contained adapters or uncalled bases, had a mean Phred below 15, or lacked an exact constant-primer or identifier match. High-quality paired reads were merged with COPE v1.2.5, and unique nucleotide sequences were defined as clonotypes. MiTCR v1.1 was used to align clonotypes to the IMGT TRBV, TRBD and TRBJ reference segments. The analysis included only V-J combinations with a frequency above 0.0001, which together covered 99.2% of the repertoires. A TCS score was defined as the ratio between F50 (clonal expansion) and ExV (chaos), using BLOSUM62-based TCRdist between CDR3 peptides within each V-J. Welch's t-statistics and random forest reduced roughly 500 V-J features to roughly 13, which were used in a naive Bayes classifier (R e1071). Using fastp trimming at Q25 and MiXCR clonotype assembly, TCRdb reanalyzed the public sequencing data and kept in-frame beta chains. Every entry covers one CDR3 protein and lists the most common genes and DNA from its rows. The V and J calls follow TCRdb's processing rather than the paper's. Recorded for this sample are 600,000 to 900,000 distinct CDR3 sequences; roughly 15% of them occurred a single time. Under 8.5% of the sample comes from the top ten.

This record belongs to a study of T cells in Graves' hyperthyroidism and ophthalmopathy (dated by TCRdb to the late 2010s). Regarding the complete study: Peripheral blood samples were taken at initial diagnosis, before any treatment was given. To identify distinguishing TCR V-J signatures, a discovery cohort of 90 to 100 patients was used, comprising under 45 with Graves' ophthalmopathy and 57 with stable Graves' hyperthyroidism. Whether ophthalmopathy could be predicted prospectively was tested in an independent validation cohort made up of 18 to 20 hyperthyroidism patients plus 17 patients who later progressed to ophthalmopathy. The 95 to 100 discovery patients were randomly divided into training and test sets at a 7:3 ratio. In over five Graves' hyperthyroidism patients, the study also compared T-cell repertoires from thyroid tissue with T-cell repertoires from blood. Following sampling, methimazole starting at 30 mg daily was given to hyperthyroidism patients, and high-dose intravenous methylprednisolone was given to ophthalmopathy patients. The paper describes TCR Vbeta CDR3 sequencing of fewer than 150 peripheral blood samples, made up of roughly 40 ophthalmopathy patients, 70 to 75 hyperthyroidism patients and 17 progressor patients.

Results and caveats for the whole study, not just this receptor: In validation, the model predicted progression to ophthalmopathy a median of about 5.9 months before onset, with over 55% sensitivity and nearly 75% specificity. A model built on a 13 V-J signature distinguished ophthalmopathy from stable hyperthyroidism, reaching 85% to 90% sensitivity and 81.08% specificity in cross-validation and 80%/75% in testing. No statistical method was used to set the sample size in advance, and investigators knew the group allocation. Most expanded thyroid clonotypes (frequency above 0.001) were also detected in blood, suggesting blood repertoires may reflect thyroid immune responses.

Graves' hyperthyroidism was defined as stable when no progression to ophthalmopathy occurred over 18 months of follow-up. Hyperthyroidism patients were newly diagnosed, had a disease duration of under 2 months, and were aged 18 to 65 years. The study excluded patients with uncontrolled infections, other autoimmune diseases, pregnancy or lactation. Diagnoses were based on clinical symptoms, serum thyroxine and TRAb, thyroid ultrasound and orbital computed tomography. PBMCs were isolated from about 10 ml of fresh peripheral blood by Ficoll-Paque density gradient centrifugation. Total RNA was extracted with Trizol reagent, and quality was checked on an Agilent 2100 Bioanalyzer.

The receptor was derived from a man between 18 and 35 years old with Graves' hyperthyroidism. Sequenced sample: blood. The chain is encoded by TRBV19 joined to TRBJ2-7, with TRBD2 perhaps the D gene, on 5 matching bases. At the DNA level, the sequence is TGTGCCAGTAATATAAGAGGGAACCTACCCCCCTACGAGCAGTACTTC. Its product reads: CASNIRGNLPPYEQYF.